This TCR beta chain is drawn from a study of CD8 T cell repertoires and HIV-1 epitope variants. Study information: T cells were stimulated with Twenty-five Gag and Nef peptides separately. Controls were a CMV, EBV and flu pool, Ebola AY9, and no peptide.

Sequenced by immunoSEQ multiplex PCR; TCRdb stores in-frame clones only, minus some. The table has some 100,000 clones, more than 65% seen once. Notes on this clone: Its antigen is not known.

Points from the study as a whole: Of roughly nine antigen-specific beta clonotypes, six appeared to cross-react with escape variants.

V shed 2 bases and J shed 1 base, with 11 bases lying between them. CDR3 size: 15 residues. Germline CDR1 reads MNHEY; CDR2 reads SVGAGI. The J gene is TRBJ1-1, the V gene TRBV6-5; maybe TRBD1 (5 bases). This clonotype originated in a male donor with HIV. Specimen: uncultured baseline CD8+ T cells from peripheral blood mononuclear cells (PBMCs). The CDR3 DNA reads TGTGCCAGCAGTTACGCCGGGACGGGGAACACTGAAGCTTTCTTT. It codes for CASSYAGTGNTEAFF.